There are a few counts of the clone carrying this TCR beta chain. This sample was included in a study of shared clonotypes between healthy human individuals. Study in general: The donors, two women and three men, were aged 18 to 49.

Here immunoSEQ multiplex PCR was the method, and the copy in TCRdb shows in-frame clones only, minus some. The sample carries nearly 1 million clones, more than 75% recorded once. The CDR3 is made up of 12 amino acids. Trimming cost V 4 bases and J 8 bases; bases outside gene matches: 3. Per the germline V gene, CDR1 is MNHNS and CDR2 is SASEGT. Sequenced sample: memory CD4+ T cells sorted from blood. Subset specified: CD45RA-negative fraction. The receptor was derived from a young man in good health. The chain couples TRBV6-1 to TRBJ1-2; 8 positions match TRBD1. For the CDR3, the DNA is TGTGCCAGCAGTGCAGGGGGCCGGGGCTACACCTTC. Protein: CASSAGGRGYTF.